This T cell receptor (beta chain) was observed in a study of metastatic and nonmetastatic thyroid tumors. Study as a whole: From malignant and benign thyroid patients, repertoires in blood and in tumor or nodule tissue were compared.

None of the patients had undergone any treatment ahead of thyroid surgery. The trim removed 4 bases at V and 5 bases at J, leaving 6 bases unmatched. The CDR3 extends over 14 amino acids. In germline, CDR1 is SNHLY, CDR2 FYNNEI. Original methodology: CDR3 differences across clinicopathological groups were used to build a distant-metastasis classifier for papillary thyroid cancer. From the PCR reads, TCRdb re-called clones with MiXCR. TCRdb, not the authors, supplied the V and J calls. This sample has 8,000 to 10,000 clones, with about 20% found just once. The source material was adjacent normal tissue. The chain is built from TRBV2 and TRBJ1-2; 8 bases fit TRBD1. This sequence originates from a female donor with papillary thyroid cancer or a benign thyroid nodule (not recorded which). Some clones in this sample may be carry-over from other donors' samples. Written as DNA, the CDR3 is TGTGCCAGCAGTGGTGCAGGGGGCGCTTATGGCTACACCTTC. This translates into CASSGAGGAYGYTF.